The source of this T cell receptor (beta chain) is a study of CD8+CD57+ T cells in acquired aplastic anemia. Patients picked for sequencing had shown CD8+CD57+ cell expansion detected by flow cytometry. This clonotype was seen many times. This CDR3 is built from 15 residues. The V end lost 7 bases, the J end lost 7 bases, and 21 bases lay between the germline ends. The germline CDR1 and CDR2 sequences are SGHAT and FQNNGV. TCR beta VDJ and CDR3 profiling used genomic DNA as template. MiXCR, run by TCRdb on the reads, gives a single entry per CDR3 protein. The sample includes 200,000 to 250,000 distinct CDR3 sequences, approximately 51% of them seen just once.

The chain recombines TRBV11-2 with TRBJ2-3; D may match TRBD1 or TRBD2 (5 bases each). The sample consisted of sorted CD4+, CD8+, or CD8+CD57+ T cells (not recorded which) from PBMCs. This sequence originates from a human donor with aplastic anemia. The chain's CDR3 is CASTSGRLDWNTQYF. CDR3 bases: TGTGCCAGCACCTCGGGACGCCTGGATTGGAATACGCAGTATTTT.